This T cell receptor beta chain was observed in a study of cytotoxic CD8 clonotypes in ibrutinib-treated CLL. Study-wide results and limits: Circulating CD8+ T-cell counts were tracked by baseline clonality, which exceeded that of age-matched healthy donors.

TCRdb keeps only in-frame clones here, not all; method: immunoSEQ multiplex PCR. The sample comprises a few hundred thousand clones, about 80% of which are singletons, and 6.7% rests with the top ten. CDR3 length: 13 residues. CDR1 is MNHEY and CDR2 is SVGAGI in the germline V gene. V lost 6 bases to trimming and J lost 4 bases, with 12 bases between them. Details on this clone: Its antigen remains unknown.

The chain uses TRBV6-5 and TRBJ1-1, with D possibly TRBD1 on 5 matching bases. The starting material was PBMCs, obtained before ibrutinib treatment. This TCR derives from a human donor with chronic lymphocytic leukemia. CDR3 sequence reads: CASRSRVSTEAFF. CDR3 sequence (DNA): TGTGCCAGCAGATCCAGGGTTAGCACTGAAGCTTTCTTT.